This T cell receptor beta chain was retrieved from a study of Graves' ophthalmopathy and Graves' hyperthyroidism. Whole-study findings and limits: In blood, most expanded thyroid clonotypes above 0.001 frequency were also detected. A model of 13 signatures distinguished ophthalmopathy from stable hyperthyroidism at about 86% sensitivity and about 80% specificity.

People with hyperthyroidism were aged 18 to 65 and newly diagnosed, under 2 months' duration. The PBMC fraction was derived from under 11 ml of fresh peripheral blood. Remarks on this clonotype: Its antigen is not identified.

Amplification of TCR beta CDR3 regions used RNA transcripts. An initial RT-PCR round employing HTBI primers preceded a second-round multiplex PCR. TCRdb passed the multiplex PCR reads through MiXCR, listing each CDR3 protein once. The sample comprises more than 300,000 distinct CDR3 sequences, 15% of which are singletons, and roughly 7% rests with the top ten. The CDR3 is 15 residues long. Per the germline V gene, CDR1 is LGHNA and CDR2 is YNFKEQ. V gave up 1 base and J gave up 4 bases, with 13 bases separating them. V is TRBV4-2 and J is TRBJ1-1, with TRBD1 as a possible D gene (6 bases). This TCR was sampled from a woman between 18 and 30 years old with stable Graves' hyperthyroidism. Specimen: peripheral blood. Here the CDR3 reads CASSQGSGEVTEAFF. CDR3 bases: TGTGCCAGCAGCCAAGGGTCAGGGGAGGTCACTGAAGCTTTCTTT.